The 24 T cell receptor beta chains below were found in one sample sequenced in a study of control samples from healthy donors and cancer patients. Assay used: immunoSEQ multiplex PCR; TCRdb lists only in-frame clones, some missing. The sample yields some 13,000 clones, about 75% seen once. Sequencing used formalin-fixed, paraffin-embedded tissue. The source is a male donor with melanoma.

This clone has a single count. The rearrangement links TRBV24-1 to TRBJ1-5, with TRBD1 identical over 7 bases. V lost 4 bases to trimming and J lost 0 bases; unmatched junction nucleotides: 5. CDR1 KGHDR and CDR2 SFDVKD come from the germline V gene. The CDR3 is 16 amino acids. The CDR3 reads CATSEGQFYSNQPQHF. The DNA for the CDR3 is TGTGCCACCAGTGAGGGACAGTTTTATAGCAATCAGCCCCAGCATTTT.

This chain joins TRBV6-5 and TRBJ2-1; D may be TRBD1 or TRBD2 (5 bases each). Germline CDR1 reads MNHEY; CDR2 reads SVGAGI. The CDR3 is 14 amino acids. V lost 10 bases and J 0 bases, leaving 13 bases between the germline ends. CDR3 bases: TGTGCCATTCCGGGACGGAGCTCCTACAATGAGCAGTTCTTC. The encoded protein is CAIPGRSSYNEQFF.

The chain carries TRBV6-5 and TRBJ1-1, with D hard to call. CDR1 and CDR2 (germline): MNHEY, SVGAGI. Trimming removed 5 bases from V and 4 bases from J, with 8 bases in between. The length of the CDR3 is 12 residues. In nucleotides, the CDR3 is TGTGCCAGCAGTCGAGGGAGCACTGAAGCTTTCTTT. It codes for CASSRGSTEAFF.

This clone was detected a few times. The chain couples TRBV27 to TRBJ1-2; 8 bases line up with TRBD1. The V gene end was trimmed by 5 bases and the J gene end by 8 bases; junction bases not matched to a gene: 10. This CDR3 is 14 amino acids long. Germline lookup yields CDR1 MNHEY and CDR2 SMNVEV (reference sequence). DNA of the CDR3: TGTGCCAGCAGTCGACAGGACAGGGTTGGCGGCTACACCTTC. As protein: CASSRQDRVGGYTF.

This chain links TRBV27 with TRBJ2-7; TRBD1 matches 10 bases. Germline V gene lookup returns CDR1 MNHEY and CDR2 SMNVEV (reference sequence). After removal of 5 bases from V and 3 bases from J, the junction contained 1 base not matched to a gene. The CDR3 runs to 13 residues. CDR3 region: CASSDRGRYEQYF. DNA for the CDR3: TGTGCCAGCAGTGACAGGGGGCGCTACGAGCAGTACTTC.

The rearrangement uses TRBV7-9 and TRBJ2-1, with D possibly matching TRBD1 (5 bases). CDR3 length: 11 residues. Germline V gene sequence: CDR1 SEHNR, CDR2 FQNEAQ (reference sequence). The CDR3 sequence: CAAGLGNEQFF. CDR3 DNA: TGTGCAGCAGGGCTGGGCAATGAGCAGTTCTTC.

The CDR3 spells CASSLFGTGGDAFF. In nucleotides, the CDR3 is TGTGCCAGCAGCCTTTTCGGGACAGGGGGCGACGCTTTCTTT. The genes are TRBV4-2 and TRBJ1-1; 12 positions match TRBD1. Germline V gene data show CDR1 as LGHNA and CDR2 as YNFKEQ. The CDR3 covers 14 residues. The trim removed 4 bases at V and 11 bases at J, leaving 8 bases unmatched.

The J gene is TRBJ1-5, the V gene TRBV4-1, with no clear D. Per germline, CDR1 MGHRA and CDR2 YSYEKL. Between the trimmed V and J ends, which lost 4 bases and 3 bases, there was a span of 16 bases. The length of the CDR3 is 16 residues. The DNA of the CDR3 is TGCGCCAGCAGCCGTGCGGACGGAGGGAACAATCAGCCCCAGCATTTT. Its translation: CASSRADGGNNQPQHF.

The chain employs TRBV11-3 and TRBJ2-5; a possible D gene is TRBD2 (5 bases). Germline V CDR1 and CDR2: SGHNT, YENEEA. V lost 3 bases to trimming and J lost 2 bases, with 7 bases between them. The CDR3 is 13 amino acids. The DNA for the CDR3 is TGTGCCAGCAGCTTTGGCGGGCAAGAGACCCAGTACTTC. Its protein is CASSFGGQETQYF.

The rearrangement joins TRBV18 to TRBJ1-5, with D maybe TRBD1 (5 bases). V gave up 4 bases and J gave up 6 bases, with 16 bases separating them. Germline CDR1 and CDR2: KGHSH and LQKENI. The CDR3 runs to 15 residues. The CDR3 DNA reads TGTGCCAGCTCACAAGACAGTGGGATAGTTCAGCCCCAGCATTTT. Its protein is CASSQDSGIVQPQHF.

The CDR3 DNA follows: TGTGCCAGCAGCTCTTTGATTAGCGACGAGCAGTACTTC. Protein sequence: CASSSLISDEQYF. This chain links TRBV7-9 with TRBJ2-7, with D possibly being TRBD2 (5 bases). CDR3 length: 13 residues. The V gene lost 4 bases and the J gene lost 5 bases, with 12 bases spanning the gap. CDR1 SEHNR and CDR2 FQNEAQ come from the germline V gene (reference sequence).

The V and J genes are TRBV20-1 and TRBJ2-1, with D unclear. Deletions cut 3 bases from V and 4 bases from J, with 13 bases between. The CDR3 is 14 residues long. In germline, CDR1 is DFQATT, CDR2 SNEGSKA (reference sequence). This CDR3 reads CSASGTDFYNEQFF. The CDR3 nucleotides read TGCAGTGCTAGTGGTACAGACTTTTACAATGAGCAGTTCTTC.

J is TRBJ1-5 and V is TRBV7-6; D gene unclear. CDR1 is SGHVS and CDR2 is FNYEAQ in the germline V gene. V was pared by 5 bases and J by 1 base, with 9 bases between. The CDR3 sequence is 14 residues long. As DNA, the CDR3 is TGTGCCAGCAGCCCCGACACCAGCAATCAGCCCCAGCATTTT. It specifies CASSPDTSNQPQHF.

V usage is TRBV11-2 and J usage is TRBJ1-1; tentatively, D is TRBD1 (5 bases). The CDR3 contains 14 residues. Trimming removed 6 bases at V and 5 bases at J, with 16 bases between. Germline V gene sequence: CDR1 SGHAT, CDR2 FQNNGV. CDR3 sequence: CASRSLGDGTEAFF. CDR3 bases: TGTGCCAGCAGGTCACTAGGGGACGGGACTGAAGCTTTCTTT.

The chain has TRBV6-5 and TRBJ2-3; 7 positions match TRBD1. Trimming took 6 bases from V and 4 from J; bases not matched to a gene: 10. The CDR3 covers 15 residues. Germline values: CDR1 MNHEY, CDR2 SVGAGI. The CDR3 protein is CASRIGRGHADTQYF. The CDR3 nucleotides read TGTGCCAGCAGGATAGGAAGGGGGCACGCAGATACGCAGTATTTT.

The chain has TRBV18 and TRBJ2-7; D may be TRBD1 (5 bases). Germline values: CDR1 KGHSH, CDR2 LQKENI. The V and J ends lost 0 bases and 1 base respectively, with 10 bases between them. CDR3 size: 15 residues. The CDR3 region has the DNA TGTGCCAGCTCACCACCGGCAGGGCCGTCCTACGAGCAGTACTTC. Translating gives CASSPPAGPSYEQYF.

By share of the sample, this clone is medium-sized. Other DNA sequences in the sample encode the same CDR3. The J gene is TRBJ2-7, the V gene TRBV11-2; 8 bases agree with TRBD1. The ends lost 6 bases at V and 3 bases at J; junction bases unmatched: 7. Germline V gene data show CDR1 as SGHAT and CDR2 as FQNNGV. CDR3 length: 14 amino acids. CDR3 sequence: CASSSTGESYEQYF. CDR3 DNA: TGTGCCAGCAGTTCGACAGGGGAGAGCTACGAGCAGTACTTC.

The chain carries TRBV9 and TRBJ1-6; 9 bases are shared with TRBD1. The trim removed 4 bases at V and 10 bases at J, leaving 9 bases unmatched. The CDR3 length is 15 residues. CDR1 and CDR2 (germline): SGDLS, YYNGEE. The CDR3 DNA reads TGTGCCAGCAGCCTCATGGACAGGGGAGACTCACCCCTCCACTTT. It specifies CASSLMDRGDSPLHF.

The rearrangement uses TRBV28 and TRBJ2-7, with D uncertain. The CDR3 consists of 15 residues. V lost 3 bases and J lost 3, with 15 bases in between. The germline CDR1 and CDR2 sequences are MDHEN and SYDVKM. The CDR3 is CASSFLRPPGYEQYF. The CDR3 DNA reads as TGTGCCAGCAGTTTCCTGCGACCGCCAGGCTACGAGCAGTACTTC. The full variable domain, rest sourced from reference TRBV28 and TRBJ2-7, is DVKVTQSSRYLVKRTGEKVFLECVQDMDHENMFWYRQDPGLGLRLIYFSYDVKMKEKGDIPEGYSVSREKKERFSLILESASTNQTSMYLCASSFLRPPGYEQYFGPGTRLTVT.

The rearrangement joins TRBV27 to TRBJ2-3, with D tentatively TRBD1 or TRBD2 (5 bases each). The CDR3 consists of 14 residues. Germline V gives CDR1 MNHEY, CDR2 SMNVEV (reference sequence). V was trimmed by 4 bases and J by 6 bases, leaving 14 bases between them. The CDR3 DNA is TGTGCCAGCAGTTCCCGGGGCCGGCCGGATACGCAGTATTTT. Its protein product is CASSSRGRPDTQYF.

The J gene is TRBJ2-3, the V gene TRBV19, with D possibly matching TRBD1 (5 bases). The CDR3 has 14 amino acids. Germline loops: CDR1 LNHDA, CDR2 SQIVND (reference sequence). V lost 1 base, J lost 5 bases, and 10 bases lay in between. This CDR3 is CASSIGQGKDTQYF. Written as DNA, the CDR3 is TGTGCCAGTAGTATAGGCCAGGGTAAAGATACGCAGTATTTT.

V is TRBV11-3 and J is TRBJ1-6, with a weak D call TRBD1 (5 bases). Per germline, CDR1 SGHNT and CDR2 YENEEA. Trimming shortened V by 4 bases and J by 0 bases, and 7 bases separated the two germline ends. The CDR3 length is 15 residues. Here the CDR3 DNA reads TGTGCCAGCAGCTCGGGGGTCTCCTATAATTCACCCCTCCACTTT. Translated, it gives CASSSGVSYNSPLHF.

The CDR3 DNA is TGTGCCAGCAGCTTCCTACAGGGGGCAATCTATGGCTACACCTTC. It encodes CASSFLQGAIYGYTF. This chain links TRBV7-8 with TRBJ1-2, with TRBD1 identical over 9 bases. The germline V gene encodes CDR1 SGHVS and CDR2 FQNEAQ. V was clipped by 3 bases and J by 4 bases; unmatched bases: 6. The CDR3 extends over 15 amino acids. Filled out from reference TRBV7-8 and TRBJ1-2, the complete variable domain reads GAGVSQSPRYKVAKRGQDVALRCDPISGHVSLFWYQQALGQGPEFLTYFQNEAQLDKSGLPSDRFFAERPEGSVSTLKIQRTQQEDSAVYLCASSFLQGAIYGYTFGSGTRLTVV.

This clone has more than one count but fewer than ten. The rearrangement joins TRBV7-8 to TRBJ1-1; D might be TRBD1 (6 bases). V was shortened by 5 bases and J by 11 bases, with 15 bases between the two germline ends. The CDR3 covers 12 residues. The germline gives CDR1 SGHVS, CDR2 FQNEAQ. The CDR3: CASSLTQGFAFF. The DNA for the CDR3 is TGTGCCAGCAGCCTGACCCAGGGGTTCGCTTTCTTT.